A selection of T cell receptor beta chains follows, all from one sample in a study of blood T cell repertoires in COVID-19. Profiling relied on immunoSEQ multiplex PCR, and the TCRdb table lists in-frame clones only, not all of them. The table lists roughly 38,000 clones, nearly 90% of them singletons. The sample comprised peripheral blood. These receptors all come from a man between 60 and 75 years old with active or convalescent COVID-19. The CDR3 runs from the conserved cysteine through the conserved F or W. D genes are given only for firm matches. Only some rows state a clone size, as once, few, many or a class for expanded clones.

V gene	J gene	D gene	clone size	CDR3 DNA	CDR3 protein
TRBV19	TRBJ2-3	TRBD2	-	TGTGCCACTAGGGCGGGGGGCACAGATACGCAGTATTTT	CATRAGGTDTQYF
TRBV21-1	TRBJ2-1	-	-	TGTGCCAGCAGCAAAAGTAAAAAGCGTCCGACAGGGTACCTACGCAATGAGCAGTTCTTC	CASSKSKKRPTGYLRNEQFF
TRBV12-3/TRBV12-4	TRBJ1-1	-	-	TGTGCCAGCAGTGAGGGGGTGAACACTGAAGCTTTCTTT	CASSEGVNTEAFF
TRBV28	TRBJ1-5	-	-	TGTGCCAGCAGCCGCGCGCCGGACACTAGCAATCAGCCCCAGCATTTT	CASSRAPDTSNQPQHF
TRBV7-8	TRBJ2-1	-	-	TGTGCCAGCAGCTTATACCAGCGGCCTCGGGCCAATGAGCAGTTCTTC	CASSLYQRPRANEQFF
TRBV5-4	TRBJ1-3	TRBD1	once	TGTGCCAGCGCTCTCGATGCGGGACAGAATTCTGGAAACACCATATATTTT	CASALDAGQNSGNTIYF
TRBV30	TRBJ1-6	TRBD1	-	TGTGCCTGGAGTGTTGGACAGGGGAGTTTGACACCCCTCCACTTT	CAWSVGQGSLTPLHF
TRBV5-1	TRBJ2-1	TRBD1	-	TGCGCCAGCAGCAGAGACAGGGGCTGGAATGAGCAGTTCTTC	CASSRDRGWNEQFF
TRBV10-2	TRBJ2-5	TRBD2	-	TGCGCCAGCAGTGACGAGCGGGAGTACGGGACCCAGTACTTC	CASSDEREYGTQYF
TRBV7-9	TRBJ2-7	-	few	TGTGCCAGCAGCTTAGTACAGGCCGGTGGGAACGAGCAGTACTTC	CASSLVQAGGNEQYF